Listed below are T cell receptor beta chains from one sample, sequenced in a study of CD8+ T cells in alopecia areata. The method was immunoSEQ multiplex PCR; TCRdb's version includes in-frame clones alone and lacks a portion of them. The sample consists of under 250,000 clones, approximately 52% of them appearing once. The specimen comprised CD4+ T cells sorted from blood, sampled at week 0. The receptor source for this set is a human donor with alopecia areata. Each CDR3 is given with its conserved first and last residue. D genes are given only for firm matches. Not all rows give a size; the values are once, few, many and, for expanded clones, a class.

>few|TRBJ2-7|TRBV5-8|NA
TGTGCCAGCAGCCCCCCCGGGGTGCTAAGCCGCTACGAGCAGTACTTC
CASSPPGVLSRYEQYF
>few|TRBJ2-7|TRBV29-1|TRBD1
TGCAGCACAAGGGACAGGGTTCGGGAGCAGTACTTC
CSTRDRVREQYF
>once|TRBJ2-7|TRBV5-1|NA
TGCGCCAGCACAGTTGACGGCGAGCAGTACTTC
CASTVDGEQYF
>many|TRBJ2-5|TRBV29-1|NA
TGCAGCGTTGGTCTGGTAGGCTCGCAAGAGACCCAGTACTTC
CSVGLVGSQETQYF
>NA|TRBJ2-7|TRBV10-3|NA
TGTGCCATCAGTGAGTCGACTGGTTCCTACGAGCAGTACTTC
CAISESTGSYEQYF
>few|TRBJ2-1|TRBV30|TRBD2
TGTGCCTGGAGGAGGACTTCAGTAGCGGGAGGGTTCGATGAGCAGTTCTTC
CAWRRTSVAGGFDEQFF
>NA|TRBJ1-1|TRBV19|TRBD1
TGTGCCAGTAGTCCCTTGACAGGGGCGGGCACTGAAGCTTTCTTT
CASSPLTGAGTEAFF
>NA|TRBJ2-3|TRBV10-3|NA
TGTGCCATCAGTGATTCAGGGATCACAGATACGCAGTATTTT
CAISDSGITDTQYF
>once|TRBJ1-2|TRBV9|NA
TGTGCCAGCAGTTCAGGGGCGCCGGGCTACACCTTC
CASSSGAPGYTF
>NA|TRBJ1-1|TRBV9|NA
TGTGCCAGCAGCGTAGGAGGGGTTGGGACTGAAGCTTTCTTT
CASSVGGVGTEAFF
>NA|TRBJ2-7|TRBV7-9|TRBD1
TGTGCCAGCAGTTTGTCCACCGGGACAGGAACTGGTACGCAGTACTTC
CASSLSTGTGTGTQYF
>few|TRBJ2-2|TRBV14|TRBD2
TGTGCCAGCAGCCTACAAGCGGGGCCCACCGGGGAGCTGTTTTTT
CASSLQAGPTGELFF
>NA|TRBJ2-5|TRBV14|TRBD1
TGTGCCAGCAGCCCAGGGGGCCACCGAGAGACCCAGTACTTC
CASSPGGHRETQYF
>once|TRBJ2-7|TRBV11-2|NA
TGTGCCAGCAGCTTAGGACAACTCGAGCAGTACTTC
CASSLGQLEQYF
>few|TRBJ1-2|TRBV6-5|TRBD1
TGTGCCAGCAGTCCGGGACAGATTAACTATGGCTACACCTTC
CASSPGQINYGYTF
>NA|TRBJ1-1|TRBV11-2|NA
TGTGCCAGCAGCTTAGGGGGAGAGGACACTGAAGCTTTCTTT
CASSLGGEDTEAFF
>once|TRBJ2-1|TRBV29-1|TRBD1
TGCAGCGTTCCCAGGGGGGACAGGGCCTTCAATGAGCAGTTCTTC
CSVPRGDRAFNEQFF
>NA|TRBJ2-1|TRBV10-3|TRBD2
TGTGCCATCAGTGAGCCGAGCGGGAGATCAAATGAGCAGTTCTTC
CAISEPSGRSNEQFF
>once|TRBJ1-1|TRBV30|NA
TGTGCCTGGAGTGGGCAATCGCACACTGAAGCTTTCTTT
CAWSGQSHTEAFF
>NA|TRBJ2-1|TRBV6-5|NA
TGTGCCAGCAGTTACTCGATTAGGTCCGACAATGAGCAGTTCTTC
CASSYSIRSDNEQFF
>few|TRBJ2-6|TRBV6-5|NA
TGTGCCAGCAGAAGAGGGTGGGAAGGGGCCAACGTCCTGACTTTC
CASRRGWEGANVLTF
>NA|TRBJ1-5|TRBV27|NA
TGTGCCAGCTCGACCCTGGCAGGACGCAATCAGCCCCAGCATTTT
CASSTLAGRNQPQHF
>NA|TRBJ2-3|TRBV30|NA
TGTGCCTGGAGTCCGAGGGATACGCAGTATTTT
CAWSPRDTQYF
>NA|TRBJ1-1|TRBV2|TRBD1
TGTGCCAGCAGTCGACAGGGGAACACTGAAGCTTTCTTT
CASSRQGNTEAFF
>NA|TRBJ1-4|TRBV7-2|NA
TGTGCCAGCAGCCCCAGGGTTGGGGCAACTAATGAAAAACTGTTTTTT
CASSPRVGATNEKLFF
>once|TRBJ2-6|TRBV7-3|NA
TGTGCCAGCAGCTTTACAGGTTCTGGGGCCAACGTCCTGACTTTC
CASSFTGSGANVLTF
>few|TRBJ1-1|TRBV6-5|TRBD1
TGTGCCAGCAGTACTCCAGGGGGGAACACTGAAGCTTTCTTT
CASSTPGGNTEAFF
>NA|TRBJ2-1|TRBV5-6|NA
TGTGCCAGCAGCTTGGCCAGGGAGGAGTTCTTC
CASSLAREEFF
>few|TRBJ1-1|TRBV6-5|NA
TGTGCCAGCAGTCCCTCGGGCAGGGTGAACACTGAAGCTTTCTTT
CASSPSGRVNTEAFF